The following is a T cell receptor beta chain sequence with its context. As yet, its antigen is unknown. A junction boundary mismatches the germline segment, possibly from a read error. The CDR3 totals 16 residues. Germline V lookup: CDR1 SGHNT, CDR2 YYREEE (reference sequence). This entry belongs to a study of tumor and adjacent non-tumor tissue in lung cancer. Study as a whole: Each sample yielded 3.5 million to 4.5 million productive TCRbeta reads on average.

Study observations and caveats: Higher tumor TCR diversity was associated with shorter survival.

Three rounds of nested PCR, following a modified ARM-PCR protocol, produced the TCRbeta library. Via MiXCR, TCRdb re-called the multiplex PCR reads, giving one row per CDR3 protein. The table shows some 97,000 distinct CDR3 sequences, with around three fifths occurring only once. RNA was extracted from bulk tissue without any cell sorting. The normal lung tissue was taken more than 3 cm from the tumor edge. The sample was distant non-tumor lung tissue. The chain recombines TRBV5-4 with TRBJ1-2; D unclear. This TCR was recovered from a man aged 25-45 years with non-small cell lung cancer. For the CDR3, the DNA is TGTGCCAGCAGCCCGGAGGACGGGCCGAGCGGCTATGGTTACACCTTC. It specifies CASSPEDGPSGYGYTF.